This T cell receptor beta chain derives from a study of shared clonotypes between healthy human individuals. Background on the study: Plates per donor: three CD4 naive, three CD4 memory, two CD8 naive, one CD8 memory.

Cells designated naive CD8 were CD45RO-negative and were positively selected for CCR7, with terminally differentiated effector memory CD45RA+ cells excluded. Findings and caveats of the study: Clonotypes not shared had lower generation probabilities than those common to all four donors.

V was cut by 1 base and J by 6 bases, with 10 bases left in between. Germline V gene data show CDR1 as MNHEY and CDR2 as SVGAGI. This CDR3 has 14 residues. Comment on this clone: Antigen specificity is unknown.

Every subset's genomic DNA went evenly onto several immunoSEQ plates. The protocol was immunoSEQ multiplex PCR, while the TCRdb copy is restricted to in-frame clones and leaves out a portion. In the table there are 1.5 million to 2.5 million clones, 85% to 95% of which are singletons. This clonotype was sampled from a man between 18 and 35 years old in good health. J is TRBJ1-5 and V is TRBV6-5; maybe TRBD1 (5 bases). Input material: naive CD8+ T cells sorted from blood. CDR3 sequence: CASSYYQGFQPQHF. CDR3 coding DNA: TGTGCCAGCAGTTACTACCAGGGCTTTCAGCCCCAGCATTTT.